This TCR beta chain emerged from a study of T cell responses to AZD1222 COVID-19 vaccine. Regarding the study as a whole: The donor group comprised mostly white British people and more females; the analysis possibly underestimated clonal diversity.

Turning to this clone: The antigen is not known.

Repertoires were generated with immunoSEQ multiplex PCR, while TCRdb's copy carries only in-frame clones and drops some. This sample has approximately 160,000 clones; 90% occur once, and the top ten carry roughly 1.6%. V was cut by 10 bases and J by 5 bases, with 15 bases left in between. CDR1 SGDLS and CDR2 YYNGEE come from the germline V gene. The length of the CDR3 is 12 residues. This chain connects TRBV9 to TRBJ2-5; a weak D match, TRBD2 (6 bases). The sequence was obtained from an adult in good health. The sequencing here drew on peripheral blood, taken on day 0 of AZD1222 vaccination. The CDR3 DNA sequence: TGTGCCTATGTACGGAGCGGGGAGACCCAGTACTTC. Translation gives CAYVRSGETQYF.